The 20 T cell receptor beta chains reported below all come from one sample, sequenced in a study of blood T cell repertoires in COVID-19. Sequencing was performed with immunoSEQ multiplex PCR; in TCRdb, only in-frame clones are kept and a portion is missing. There are fewer than 350,000 clones in the sample; approximately 88% occur only once, and approximately 1% lies in the top ten. Sequenced material: PBMCs or T cells enriched from blood (not recorded which). These receptors were collected from a woman under 40 who had recovered from COVID-19.

The genes are TRBV6-5 and TRBJ1-1, with 7 bases matching TRBD1. J was trimmed by 1 base and V by 7 bases; bases with no gene match: 6. Germline lookup yields CDR1 MNHEY and CDR2 SVGAGI. The CDR3 length is 14 residues. CDR3 DNA sequence: TGTGCCAGCACAGAGGGGACAGCGAACACTGAAGCTTTCTTT. This translates into CASTEGTANTEAFF.

The rearrangement links TRBV6-7 to TRBJ2-1, with 8 bases that match TRBD2. TRBV6-7 is marked as an open reading frame, function uncertain. The CDR3 contains 21 residues. With V trimmed by 7 bases and J by 1 base, 24 bases remained unmatched. The CDR3 bases are TGTGCCAGCATTTTACTACTAGCGGCGTTGAGTGGATACAGGTCCTACAATGAGCAGTTCTTC. It yields the protein CASILLLAALSGYRSYNEQFF.

V gene TRBV27 combines with J gene TRBJ1-6; D gene unclear. This CDR3 has 13 residues. The V gene's germline CDR1 is MNHEY and CDR2 SMNVEV (reference sequence). Trimming stripped 7 bases from V and 9 bases from J, with 13 bases between. Written as DNA, the CDR3 is TGTGCCAGCACCACAACCGGGGTTTCACCCCTCCACTTT. Translating gives CASTTTGVSPLHF.

The chain recombines TRBV3-1 (or the pseudogene TRBV3-2) with TRBJ2-7, with D possibly matching TRBD2 (6 bases). The CDR3 has 17 amino acids. Germline V gene sequence: CDR1 LGHDT, CDR2 YNNKEL (reference sequence). The V gene lost 2 bases and the J gene lost 3 bases, with 20 bases spanning the gap. The CDR3, as DNA: TGTGCCAGCAGCCAATCAGGGTCGGGAGCTGCATACTACGAGCAGTACTTC. Its protein is CASSQSGSGAAYYEQYF.

The sample holds one count of this clone. The chain combines TRBV5-4 with TRBJ2-6; D is possibly TRBD2 (6 bases). The V end lost 5 bases, the J end lost 4 bases, and 13 bases lay between the germline ends. The germline V gene encodes CDR1 SGHNT and CDR2 YYREEE (reference sequence). CDR3 length equals 15 residues. CDR3 amino acids: CASRRRATGANVLTF. In DNA, the CDR3 is TGTGCCAGCAGGCGGAGGGCGACCGGGGCCAACGTCCTGACTTTC.

This chain links TRBV27 with TRBJ2-3; 7 nucleotides agree with TRBD1. This CDR3 contains 18 residues. Germline V gene sequence: CDR1 MNHEY, CDR2 SMNVEV (reference sequence). V lost 0 bases, J lost 0 bases, and 9 bases stayed unmatched. DNA for the CDR3: TGTGCCAGCAGTTTATCGCGGCCTTACAGGGGTAGCACAGATACGCAGTATTTT. Translated: CASSLSRPYRGSTDTQYF.

The chain couples TRBV10-1 to TRBJ2-1; 7 nucleotides line up with TRBD2. J gave up 5 bases and V 3 bases, and 13 bases lay outside the gene matches. The CDR3 loop spans 17 amino acids. Germline CDR1 is WNHNN and CDR2 is SYGVQD (reference sequence). As DNA, the CDR3 is TGCGCCAGCAGTGATTTAGCGAGGCTAGCGGAAAACAATGAGCAGTTCTTC. This sequence encodes CASSDLARLAENNEQFF.

This chain connects TRBV19 to TRBJ2-7; 7 bases are a match to TRBD1. This CDR3 region has 14 residues. Trimming at V came to 0 bases and at J to 2 bases, leaving 1 base not matched to a gene. In germline, CDR1 is LNHDA, CDR2 SQIVND (reference sequence). Here the CDR3 reads CASSIDGQAYEQYF. For the CDR3, the DNA is TGTGCCAGTAGTATAGACGGACAGGCCTACGAGCAGTACTTC. Full variable domain (outside the CDR3, taken from reference TRBV19 and TRBJ2-7): DGGITQSPKYLFRKEGQNVTLSCEQNLNHDAMYWYRQDPGQGLRLIYYSQIVNDFQKGDIAEGYSVSREKKESFPLTVTSAQKNPTAFYLCASSIDGQAYEQYFGPGTRLTVT.

J is TRBJ2-2 and V is TRBV28; the match to TRBD1 covers 7 bases. Germline V gene data show CDR1 as MDHEN and CDR2 as SYDVKM. This CDR3 has 14 residues. J gave up 4 bases and V 8 bases, and 7 bases lay outside the gene matches. DNA of the CDR3: TGTGCCAGCTCAGGGGGTTGGGGCACCGGGGAGCTGTTTTTT. Protein sequence: CASSGGWGTGELFF.

In this sample, this clone turned up a few times. V gene TRBV28 combines with J gene TRBJ2-1; 8 bases line up with TRBD1. The CDR3 has 16 amino acids. Trimming removed 6 bases from V and 5 bases from J; junction bases left unmatched: 12. Germline CDR1 is MDHEN and CDR2 is SYDVKM. The CDR3 region has the DNA TGTGCCAGCAGCCCCGGGCACGCGACAGGGGACAATGAGCAGTTCTTC. Translation: CASSPGHATGDNEQFF.

CDR3 sequence: CASSYALSHGYTF. CDR3 coding DNA: TGTGCCAGCAGTTACGCCCTATCGCATGGCTACACCTTC. The V gene is TRBV6-5, the J gene TRBJ1-2; D remains ambiguous. The CDR3 covers 13 residues. Germline V gives CDR1 MNHEY, CDR2 SVGAGI. Between the trimmed V and J ends, which lost 2 bases and 6 bases, there was a span of 10 bases.

This chain links TRBV6-4 with TRBJ2-1; 9 bases match TRBD1. Germline CDR1 MRHNA, CDR2 SNTAGT. The trim removed 0 bases at V and 9 bases at J, leaving 6 bases unmatched. CDR3 size: 15 residues. CDR3 protein: CASSDSGTGIPEQFF. CDR3 coding DNA: TGTGCCAGCAGTGACTCTGGGACAGGGATCCCTGAGCAGTTCTTC.

The chain is built from TRBV6-6 and TRBJ2-3, with D perhaps TRBD1 (5 bases). The CDR3 contains 16 residues. The germline V gene encodes CDR1 MNHNY and CDR2 SVGAGI (reference sequence). Trimming stripped 5 bases from V and 0 bases from J, with 15 bases between. CDR3 sequence reads: CASSLTQGASTDTQYF. The CDR3 nucleotides read TGTGCCAGCAGTCTCACCCAGGGCGCGAGCACAGATACGCAGTATTTT.

The chain recombines TRBV19 with TRBJ2-3; TRBD2 agrees at 9 bases. V lost 8 bases to trimming and J lost 3 bases; unmatched junction nucleotides: 9. The CDR3 has 15 residues. Germline CDR1 LNHDA, CDR2 SQIVND (reference sequence). This CDR3 reads CASSLRREGTDTQYF. CDR3 in DNA: TGTGCCAGTTCCCTCCGGCGGGAGGGAACAGATACGCAGTATTTT. The variable domain in full, with the rest retrieved from reference TRBV19 and TRBJ2-3, is DGGITQSPKYLFRKEGQNVTLSCEQNLNHDAMYWYRQDPGQGLRLIYYSQIVNDFQKGDIAEGYSVSREKKESFPLTVTSAQKNPTAFYLCASSLRREGTDTQYFGPGTRLTVL.

CDR3 bases: TGCGCCAGCAGCTTGGGGGGACAGGGGGCCGACGGCTACACCTTC. The encoded protein is CASSLGGQGADGYTF. This chain joins TRBV5-1 and TRBJ1-2; 12 bases map to TRBD1. The CDR3 is 15 amino acids. Losses at the gene ends were 0 bases for V and 8 bases for J; bases not matched to a gene: 5. Germline V gene data show CDR1 as SGHRS and CDR2 as YFSETQ.

The chain uses TRBV29-1 and TRBJ1-2, with D possibly TRBD1 on 5 matching bases. The length of the CDR3 is 15 residues. Trimming left V 3 bases short and J 0 bases short, with 14 bases between. The germline gives CDR1 SQVTM, CDR2 ANQGSEA. The CDR3, as DNA: TGCAGCGTTGATTCGACAGCTCCGGCTAACTATGGCTACACCTTC. Amino acids: CSVDSTAPANYGYTF.

This clone was counted between two and nine times. J is TRBJ1-3 and V is TRBV30; TRBD1 might be the D (5 bases). This CDR3 is built from 13 residues. From germline, CDR1 is GTSNPN and CDR2 SVGIG (reference sequence). Trimming left V 3 bases short and J 2 bases short, with 8 bases between. The CDR3 DNA sequence: TGTGCCTGGAGCCCAGGGACTGGAAACACCATATATTTT. Amino acid sequence: CAWSPGTGNTIYF.

This rearrangement joins TRBV3-1 (or the pseudogene TRBV3-2) to TRBJ2-2, with 10 bases that match TRBD1. Trimming at V came to 4 bases and at J to 1 base, leaving 3 bases not matched to a gene. Germline CDR1 reads LGHDT; CDR2 reads YNNKEL (reference sequence). The CDR3 loop spans 16 amino acids. CDR3 region: CASSRTGGMNTGELFF. The DNA for the CDR3 is TGTGCCAGCAGCCGGACAGGGGGAATGAACACCGGGGAGCTGTTTTTT.

The chain uses TRBV19 and TRBJ1-1; D ambiguous. The CDR3 consists of 14 residues. The germline gives CDR1 LNHDA, CDR2 SQIVND (reference sequence). With 2 bases removed from V and 3 bases from J, the gap between germline ends came to 10 bases. This chain's CDR3 is CASSITGWDTEAFF. The DNA for the CDR3 is TGTGCCAGTAGTATAACGGGTTGGGACACTGAAGCTTTCTTT.

The gene calls are TRBV4-3 and TRBJ1-2, with 7 bases fitting TRBD1. V was clipped by 0 bases and J by 4 bases; unmatched bases: 14. Germline V lookup: CDR1 LGHNA, CDR2 YSLEER. The CDR3 runs to 18 residues. The CDR3 DNA reads TGCGCCAGCAGCCAAGATTTCGGGCACAGGGGCTTCAGCTATGGCTACACCTTC. This codes for CASSQDFGHRGFSYGYTF.